This T cell receptor beta chain was retrieved from a study of T cell repertoires in aging, cancer and after chemotherapy. This clonotype occurred once. Multiplex touch-down PCR with TRB-A/B primers amplified rearranged V-D-J TRB sequences. A single record per CDR3 protein comes from TCRdb applying MiXCR to the multiplex PCR reads. The table records fewer than 4,500 distinct CDR3 sequences, about 40% of them present only once. The template was genomic DNA from peripheral blood, not RNA. The CDR3 has 17 amino acids. Trimming removed 6 bases from V and 1 base from J; junction bases left unmatched: 7. Germline CDR1 MNHEY, CDR2 SVGAGI.

The material sequenced was blood. The chain has TRBV6-5 and TRBJ2-2; 11 nucleotides match TRBD2. The origin of this receptor is a human donor with a solid tumor. Written as DNA, the CDR3 is TGTGCCAGCAGCCTCCTAGCGGGAGGACGGAACACCGGGGAGCTGTTTTTT. Encoded protein: CASSLLAGGRNTGELFF.